One and the same sample provided the 27 T cell receptor beta chains below, sequenced in a study of T cells in Graves' hyperthyroidism and ophthalmopathy. Amplification of TCR beta CDR3 regions was performed using RNA transcripts as template. An initial round of RT-PCR targeting the TCR CDR3 relied on the HTBI primer set. Each CDR3 protein is one row after TCRdb ran MiXCR on the multiplex PCR reads. The table shows about 500,000 distinct CDR3 sequences, with under 15% occurring only once. The sequenced material came from blood. Receptors originate from a young woman with Graves' hyperthyroidism.

The rearrangement joins TRBV5-5 to TRBJ2-1; the D gene is possibly TRBD1 (7 bases). The CDR3 spans 16 residues. Germline loops: CDR1 SGHKS, CDR2 YYEKEE (reference sequence). V was cut by 4 bases and J by 5 bases, with 19 bases left in between. Here the CDR3 reads CASSLATGRKDNEQFF. In DNA, the CDR3 is TGTGCCAGCAGCCTCGCGACAGGGAGGAAGGACAATGAGCAGTTCTTC.

This clonotype was recorded at least ten times. V and J are TRBV27 and TRBJ2-1, with 7 bases fitting TRBD2. Germline values: CDR1 MNHEY, CDR2 SMNVEV (reference sequence). Trimming at V came to 0 bases and at J to 7 bases, leaving 6 bases not matched to a gene. The length of the CDR3 is 15 residues. Written as DNA, the CDR3 is TGTGCCAGCAGTTTATCGGTAGATAGCGGGAATGAGCAGTTCTTC. The encoded protein is CASSLSVDSGNEQFF.

This clonotype is a singleton in its sample. V and J are TRBV27 and TRBJ2-1, with 10 bases that match TRBD1. The tail of the sequence fits TRBJ2-7 better, so the J call may be wrong. Germline CDR1 MNHEY, CDR2 SMNVEV (reference sequence). This CDR3 has 14 amino acids. The CDR3 DNA is TGTGCCAGCAGTCCATACGACAGGGGGCTTGAGCAGTACGTC. Protein sequence: CASSPYDRGLEQYV.

The chain combines TRBV20-1 with TRBJ2-7, with 8 positions matching TRBD2. V trimming: 5 bases; J trimming: 4 bases; junction bases outside the gene matches: 10. CDR1 DFQATT and CDR2 SNEGSKA come from the germline V gene (reference sequence). This CDR3 has 14 residues. CDR3 loop: CSAGLAGPSYEQYF. CDR3 nucleotides: TGCAGTGCTGGTCTAGCGGGCCCGTCTTACGAGCAGTACTTC.

This clonotype was seen ten or more times. The rearrangement links TRBV11-2 to TRBJ1-1; 12 bases agree with TRBD1. CDR3 length equals 17 residues. With V trimmed by 2 bases and J by 1 base, 5 bases remained unmatched. Per germline, CDR1 SGHAT and CDR2 FQNNGV. The CDR3 DNA sequence: TGTGCCAGCAGCTTATGGGGACAGGGGGCGCGGAACACTGAAGCTTTCTTT. Protein: CASSLWGQGARNTEAFF.

This clonotype was counted many times. The chain joins TRBV7-3 to TRBJ2-6; tentative D call: TRBD1 (6 bases). Germline CDR1 is SGHTA and CDR2 is FQGTGA. V lost 2 bases to trimming and J lost 1 base, with 9 bases between them. The CDR3 is 16 residues long. CDR3 nucleotides: TGTGCCAGCAGCTTAGGTGACAGGTCTGGGGCCAACGTCCTGACTTTC. Translating gives CASSLGDRSGANVLTF.

This clonotype has a count of ten or more. The chain combines TRBV19 with TRBJ1-5, with 7 bases that match TRBD1. CDR1 and CDR2 (germline): LNHDA, SQIVND (reference sequence). The CDR3 runs to 17 residues. Unmatched junction bases numbered 11, after V lost 6 bases and J lost 0 bases. The CDR3 coding sequence is TGTGCCAGTAGCGCGGGACAGACCACGATTAGCAATCAGCCCCAGCATTTT. Its protein product is CASSAGQTTISNQPQHF.

Turning to this clonotype: This may arise from a read error, as a much more abundant clone is one base away. The V call is TRBV2, the J call TRBJ1-1; 9 nucleotides agree with TRBD1. Germline CDR1 is SNHLY and CDR2 is FYNNEI. The CDR3 loop spans 15 amino acids. V shed 11 bases and J 4 bases; nucleotides not matched to a gene: 14. CDR3 sequence (DNA): TGTGCCGGAGAGAGGGACAGGGCGATTAGCACTGAAGCTTTCTTT. Its protein is CAGERDRAISTEAFF. The full variable domain, completed using reference TRBV2 and TRBJ1-1, is EPEVTQTPSHQVTQMGQEVILRCVPISNHLYFYWYRQILGQKVEFLVSFYNNEISEKSEIFDDQFSVERPDGSNFTLKIRSTKLEDSAMYFCAGERDRAISTEAFFGQGTRLTVV.

Details on this clonotype: It is likely a read error, because the conserved phenylalanine at the end of the CDR3 is missing. V usage is TRBV7-3 and J usage is TRBJ1-1; D is unclear. CDR1 is SGHTA, CDR2 FQGTGA, per germline. Deletions cut 1 base from V and 1 base from J, with 4 bases between. The CDR3 extends over 13 amino acids. The CDR3 nucleotides read TGTGCCAGCAGCTTAATCCGGAACACTGAAGCTTTCCTT. Translating it yields CASSLIRNTEAFL.

This clonotype was found a few times. V is TRBV5-1 and J is TRBJ1-1; D possibly corresponds to TRBD1 (5 bases). The V gene lost 4 bases and the J gene lost 5 bases, with 21 bases spanning the gap. Germline CDR1 SGHRS, CDR2 YFSETQ. This CDR3 spans 16 amino acids. In DNA, the CDR3 is TGCGCCAGCAGCCAAGACCCCGGGGCCCTGGGGACTGAAGCTTTCTTT. Amino acids: CASSQDPGALGTEAFF.

This clonotype was counted only a few times. The chain recombines TRBV20-1 with TRBJ1-4; D possibly corresponds to TRBD1 (5 bases). CDR1 is DFQATT, CDR2 SNEGSKA, per germline (reference sequence). Trimming took 3 bases from V and 4 from J, leaving 9 bases between them. The CDR3 spans 13 residues. Written as DNA, the CDR3 is TGCAGTGCTAGGGGACGTTTTAATGAAAAACTGTTTTTT. This gives the protein CSARGRFNEKLFF.

The chain carries TRBV12-3 or TRBV12-4 and TRBJ1-3; maybe TRBD1 (6 bases). V was pared by 3 bases and J by 4 bases, with 13 bases between. The CDR3 is 15 residues long. The CDR3, as DNA: TGTGCCAGCAGTTTGGACAGCGGAGGCGGAAACACCATATATTTT. Translation gives CASSLDSGGGNTIYF.

This clonotype was recorded many times. The V gene is TRBV6-2 or TRBV6-3, the J gene TRBJ2-7; the match to TRBD2 covers 12 bases. The CDR3 runs 15 residues. V dropped 6 bases and J dropped 6; count of bases not matched to a gene: 9. Germline V gene lookup returns CDR1 MNHEY and CDR2 SVGEGT. The CDR3 region is CASSSPTSGSGEQYF. DNA for the CDR3: TGTGCCAGCAGCTCCCCGACTAGCGGGAGTGGCGAGCAGTACTTC.

This clonotype showed up many times. The chain combines TRBV12-3 or TRBV12-4 with TRBJ2-5, with 9 bases fitting TRBD2. The J segment lost 5 bases and the V segment lost 5 bases, leaving 12 bases of the junction unmatched. The CDR3 is made up of 16 amino acids. This chain's CDR3 is CASSLGIAGVSETQYF. The CDR3 DNA reads as TGTGCCAGCAGTCTGGGGATAGCGGGGGTTTCTGAGACCCAGTACTTC.

For this clonotype: This may arise from a read error, as a much more abundant clone is one base away. This chain links TRBV13 with TRBJ2-7, with D possibly being TRBD2 (5 bases). This CDR3 is 14 amino acids long. Germline-derived CDR1 and CDR2 are PRHDT and FYEKMQ (reference sequence). Here the CDR3 DNA reads TGTGCCAGCAGATTAGCGAGAGGTACGAGGGAGCAGTACTTC. Its translation: CASRLARGTREQYF.

This clonotype has ten or more counts. V and J are TRBV12-3 or TRBV12-4 and TRBJ1-3; D is ambiguous. This CDR3 has 12 residues. V was clipped by 5 bases and J by 1 base, with 3 bases between them. Here the CDR3 reads CASSPSGNTIYF. DNA of the CDR3: TGTGCCAGCAGTCCATCTGGAAACACCATATATTTT.

The chain uses TRBV18 and TRBJ1-1; D is unresolved. The CDR3 spans 14 residues. Trimming pared 3 bases from V and 0 bases from J, leaving 8 bases between. CDR1 and CDR2 from the germline V gene are KGHSH and LQKENI. CDR3: CASSPPGMNTEAFF. CDR3 DNA sequence: TGTGCCAGCTCACCCCCAGGAATGAACACTGAAGCTTTCTTT. The full variable domain, with the rest looked up from reference TRBV18 and TRBJ1-1, is NAGVMQNPRHLVRRRGQEARLRCSPMKGHSHVYWYRQLPEEGLKFMVYLQKENIIDESGMPKERFSAEFPKEGPSILRIQQVVRGDSAAYFCASSPPGMNTEAFFGQGTRLTVV.

This clonotype was found many times. The chain uses TRBV29-1 and TRBJ2-1, with 9 bases matching TRBD2. The CDR3 loop spans 13 amino acids. V trimming: 4 bases; J trimming: 4 bases; junction bases outside the gene matches: 2. Germline CDR1 SQVTM, CDR2 ANQGSEA. The CDR3, as DNA: TGCAGCGTTGGTAGCGGGGGATACAATGAGCAGTTCTTC. It yields the protein CSVGSGGYNEQFF.

A single count supports this clonotype. This rearrangement joins TRBV9 to TRBJ1-4, with D tentatively TRBD1 (5 bases). Germline assignment: CDR1 SGDLS and CDR2 YYNGEE. The CDR3 is 13 residues long. The V and J ends lost 4 bases and 6 bases respectively, with 10 bases between them. The CDR3 sequence: CASSTRDDEKLFF. DNA for the CDR3: TGTGCCAGCAGCACCCGGGACGATGAAAAACTGTTTTTT.

The chain has TRBV19 and TRBJ1-1; TRBD1 matches at 8 bases. Germline lookup yields CDR1 LNHDA and CDR2 SQIVND (reference sequence). The CDR3 sequence is 16 residues long. V dropped 3 bases and J dropped 4; count of bases not matched to a gene: 10. The CDR3 nucleotides are TGTGCCAGTAGTATCGTCAGGGGGCGTGCCGGCACTGAAGCTTTCTTT. This encodes CASSIVRGRAGTEAFF. Based on the CDR3 plus reference TRBV19 and TRBJ1-1, the full variable domain is DGGITQSPKYLFRKEGQNVTLSCEQNLNHDAMYWYRQDPGQGLRLIYYSQIVNDFQKGDIAEGYSVSREKKESFPLTVTSAQKNPTAFYLCASSIVRGRAGTEAFFGQGTRLTVV.

The chain has TRBV10-2 and TRBJ2-1; TRBD2 aligns across 13 bases. This CDR3 contains 17 residues. Germline V CDR1 and CDR2: WSHSY, SAAADI. J lost 5 bases, V lost 3 bases, and 7 bases had no gene match. CDR3: CASSEWTSGRLDNEQFF. The CDR3 DNA follows: TGCGCCAGCAGTGAATGGACTAGCGGGAGATTGGACAATGAGCAGTTCTTC.

This clonotype was seen only a few times. The rearrangement links TRBV28 to TRBJ2-2, with TRBD2 as a possible D gene (5 bases). Deletions cut 7 bases from V and 4 bases from J, with 10 bases between. Per germline, CDR1 MDHEN and CDR2 SYDVKM. The CDR3 is 13 residues long. The CDR3, as DNA: TGTGCCAGCACGCCTAGCTCCACCGGGGAGCTGTTTTTT. Its protein is CASTPSSTGELFF.

The table lists this clonotype with many counts. The J gene is TRBJ2-1, the V gene TRBV3-1; 8 bases fit TRBD1. The CDR3 runs to 13 residues. V lost 2 bases to trimming and J lost 9 bases; unmatched junction nucleotides: 3. Germline CDR1 is LGHDT and CDR2 is YNNKEL (reference sequence). In DNA, the CDR3 is TGTGCCAGCAGCCAACAGGGGGCCGGTGAGCAGTTCTTC. Protein sequence: CASSQQGAGEQFF.

Of note for this clonotype: Germline and junction disagree at one end, which may indicate a read error. V usage is TRBV5-1 and J usage is TRBJ2-1, with TRBD2 identical over 8 bases. The CDR3 loop spans 15 amino acids. Germline assignment: CDR1 SGHRS and CDR2 YFSETQ. The CDR3 bases are TGCGCCAGCAGCTCTAGCGGGCGATCCTACTATGAGCAGTTCTTC. This codes for CASSSSGRSYYEQFF.

The gene calls are TRBV12-3 or TRBV12-4 and TRBJ2-1, with TRBD2 matching over 11 bases. V lost 5 bases and J lost 5; bases outside the gene matches: 5. This CDR3 comprises 15 residues. CDR3 in amino acids: CASSAGLAANNEQFF. CDR3 nucleotide sequence: TGTGCCAGCAGTGCGGGACTAGCGGCGAACAATGAGCAGTTCTTC.

The sample holds many counts of this clonotype. The rearrangement uses TRBV7-3 and TRBJ2-3; D may be TRBD2 (5 bases). This CDR3 spans 14 amino acids. The germline V gene encodes CDR1 SGHTA and CDR2 FQGTGA. V was shortened by 3 bases and J by 4 bases, with 11 bases between the two germline ends. The CDR3 region is CASSLSSAADTQYF. The CDR3 coding sequence is TGTGCCAGCAGCTTGAGTAGCGCGGCAGATACGCAGTATTTT.

The chain's CDR3 is CASRWTSGTTDTQYF. The DNA of the CDR3 is TGTGCCAGCAGATGGACTAGCGGGACCACAGATACGCAGTATTTT. The chain carries TRBV27 and TRBJ2-3; 12 nucleotides agree with TRBD2. Germline CDR1 MNHEY, CDR2 SMNVEV (reference sequence). Unmatched junction bases numbered 3, after V lost 6 bases and J lost 2 bases. The CDR3 loop spans 15 amino acids.